Below are 4 T cell receptor beta chains sequenced from a single sample in a study of siplizumab effects on memory and regulatory T cells. Generated by immunoSEQ multiplex PCR, the TCRdb table keeps only in-frame clones and is missing some. Here the sample spans some 97,000 clones, 85% to 95% being singletons. Sequencing was performed on non-Treg CD4+ T cells sorted from blood. The source is a human donor in good health.

V usage is TRBV7-9 and J usage is TRBJ2-2; no clear D. V shed 2 bases and J shed 8 bases, with 6 bases lying between them. Germline CDR1 reads SEHNR; CDR2 reads FQNEAQ (reference sequence). The CDR3 has 12 residues. DNA for the CDR3: TGTGCCAGCAGCTTAATCAGGGGGGAGCTGTTTTTT. Translation gives CASSLIRGELFF.

The chain links TRBV2 to TRBJ2-2; 7 nucleotides agree with TRBD1. Looked up from germline, CDR1 is SNHLY and CDR2 is FYNNEI. The ends lost 4 bases at V and 6 bases at J; junction bases unmatched: 2. This CDR3 spans 13 amino acids. CDR3 loop: CASSGQGAGELFF. CDR3 DNA sequence: TGTGCCAGCAGTGGACAGGGCGCCGGGGAGCTGTTTTTT.

This CDR3 is CASSRPTGVDYGYTF. The CDR3 DNA sequence: TGTGCCAGCAGCAGGCCGACAGGTGTCGACTATGGCTACACCTTC. This chain connects TRBV5-4 to TRBJ1-2, with a possible D match to TRBD1 (6 bases). The length of the CDR3 is 15 residues. Trimming took 4 bases from V and 3 from J, leaving 16 bases between them. CDR1 and CDR2 from the germline V gene are SGHNT and YYREEE (reference sequence).

V is TRBV7-9 and J is TRBJ2-3; a possible D gene is TRBD2 (5 bases). Germline CDR1 and CDR2: SEHNR and FQNEAQ (reference sequence). Trimming took off 8 bases at V and 8 bases at J, with 8 bases between the two ends. The CDR3 consists of 10 residues. Here the CDR3 reads CASFEGTQYF. The CDR3 region has the DNA TGTGCCAGCTTCGAGGGTACGCAGTATTTT.